These 27 T cell receptor beta chains were sequenced from one sample in a study of T-cell reconstitution after alpha-beta-depleted transplantation in children. Construction of the TCRbeta library involved unique molecular identifiers. TCRdb itself ran the PCR reads through MiXCR, one entry per CDR3 protein. The table has 70,000 to 95,000 distinct CDR3 sequences, more than 9% seen once; the top ten hold 14%. The source material was PBMCs from the stem cell graft donor, sampled from the stem cell graft. These receptors all come from a human donor who donated a stem cell graft to a child with inherited bone marrow failure.

The table lists this clonotype with a count of one. The chain combines TRBV3-1 with TRBJ2-4; TRBD1 matches 11 bases. The trim removed 5 bases at V and 1 base at J, leaving 4 bases unmatched. The germline V gene encodes CDR1 LGHDT and CDR2 YNNKEL (reference sequence). The CDR3 consists of 16 residues. In nucleotides, the CDR3 is TGTGCCAGCAGCTTCCGGGACAGGGGGGCCAAAAACATTCAGTACTTC. Its protein is CASSFRDRGAKNIQYF.

This clonotype appeared many times. The chain has TRBV29-1 and TRBJ2-7, with unresolved D. The germline V and J ends were trimmed by 3 bases and 5 bases, with 20 bases remaining between them. The CDR3 is 15 amino acids. The V gene's germline CDR1 is SQVTM and CDR2 ANQGSEA. As DNA, the CDR3 is TGCAGCGTTGAGGATCCAGTCTCGGTTGGAAACGAGCAGTACTTC. It yields the protein CSVEDPVSVGNEQYF.

This clonotype was observed a few times. Its ends do not fully match the called genes, so a read error is possible. V gene TRBV20-1 combines with J gene TRBJ1-1; 10 nucleotides align to TRBD1. The CDR3 sequence is 16 residues long. Germline V lookup: CDR1 DFQATT, CDR2 SNEGSKA (reference sequence). In DNA form, the CDR3 reads TGCTGTGCGGGGGGACAGGGGTACGTTGAGAACACTGAAGCTTTCTTT. It specifies CCAGGQGYVENTEAFF.

Many counts were recorded for this clonotype. V gene TRBV6-5 combines with J gene TRBJ2-7; D call uncertain. This CDR3 contains 14 residues. Trimming removed 2 bases from V and 10 bases from J, with 18 bases in between. Germline V gene lookup returns CDR1 MNHEY and CDR2 SVGAGI. The CDR3 reads CASSYPPASKEQYF. CDR3 coding DNA: TGTGCCAGCAGTTACCCCCCGGCCTCAAAGGAACAGTACTTC.

The table lists this clonotype with a few counts. The genes are TRBV7-2 and TRBJ2-5; D gene uncertain. V lost 1 base and J 4 bases, leaving 4 bases between the germline ends. The CDR3 has 12 amino acids. Germline loops: CDR1 SGHTA, CDR2 FQGNSA. For the CDR3, the DNA is TGTGCCAGCAGCTTAGAGACAGAGACCCAGTACTTC. Its translation: CASSLETETQYF. The complete variable domain, with remaining parts taken from reference TRBV7-2 and TRBJ2-5, reads GAGVSQSPSNKVTEKGKDVELRCDPISGHTALYWYRQSLGQGLEFLIYFQGNSAPDKSGLPSDRFSAERTGGSVSTLTIQRTQQEDSAVYLCASSLETETQYFGPGTRLLVL.

This clonotype has at least ten counts. The chain combines TRBV15 with TRBJ2-1; weak D call: TRBD2 (5 bases). The CDR3 totals 14 residues. V was pared by 0 bases and J by 13 bases, with 16 bases between. CDR1 is LNHNV and CDR2 is YYDKDF in the germline V gene (reference sequence). The CDR3 region has the DNA TGTGCCACCAGCAGAGATACACGGGATCACCCACAGTTCTTC. Its protein is CATSRDTRDHPQFF.

This clonotype was seen at least ten times. The gene calls are TRBV28 and TRBJ2-7; 9 bases match TRBD2. Germline loops: CDR1 MDHEN, CDR2 SYDVKM. With V trimmed by 1 base and J by 4 bases, 2 bases remained unmatched. This CDR3 contains 14 residues. For the CDR3, the DNA is TGTGCCAGCAGTTTATCGACTAGCGGATACGAGCAGTACTTC. Amino acid sequence: CASSLSTSGYEQYF.

This clonotype showed up many times. For the CDR3, the DNA is TGCAGTGCTAGAGATTTCGGTACTAGCGGGAGCTCCTACAATGAGCAGTTCTTC. Its protein is CSARDFGTSGSSYNEQFF. This sequence joins TRBV20-1 and TRBJ2-1, with 11 bases fitting TRBD2. The CDR3 spans 18 residues. J was trimmed by 0 bases and V by 0 bases; bases with no gene match: 7. The germline CDR1 and CDR2 sequences are DFQATT and SNEGSKA (reference sequence).

This clonotype was detected many times. The V and J genes are TRBV29-1 and TRBJ1-4; D unclear. Between the trimmed V and J ends, which lost 1 base and 3 bases, there was a span of 9 bases. The length of the CDR3 is 14 residues. Germline V CDR1 and CDR2: SQVTM, ANQGSEA. CDR3 loop: CSVEVGQSNEKLFF. Written as DNA, the CDR3 is TGCAGCGTTGAAGTAGGGCAGTCTAATGAAAAACTGTTTTTT.

This clonotype was detected ten times or more. The rearrangement links TRBV29-1 to TRBJ1-2, with 7 nucleotides matching TRBD1. With V trimmed by 7 bases and J by 2 bases, 10 bases remained unmatched. The CDR3 runs to 14 residues. Germline V gene lookup returns CDR1 SQVTM and CDR2 ANQGSEA. CDR3 in amino acids: CSAWDSELNYGYTF. As DNA, the CDR3 is TGCAGCGCTTGGGACAGCGAGCTAAACTATGGCTACACCTTC.

Written as DNA, the CDR3 is TGTGCCAGTGGGGACAGGGGTTTGAGTGAGCAGTTCTTC. Translating gives CASGDRGLSEQFF. The genes are TRBV19 and TRBJ2-1; 10 bases are a match to TRBD1. V lost 8 bases and J lost 9; bases outside the gene matches: 7. Germline V CDR1 and CDR2: LNHDA, SQIVND (reference sequence). The CDR3 totals 13 residues.

This clonotype was recorded many times. V usage is TRBV12-3 or TRBV12-4 and J usage is TRBJ1-6; the D is unclear. Trimming took 5 bases from V and 10 from J, leaving 9 bases between them. The CDR3 runs 12 residues. CDR3 bases: TGTGCCAGCAGTAGACTTAGGTCACCCCTCCACTTT. Translating gives CASSRLRSPLHF.

The table lists this clonotype with many counts. The chain has TRBV7-2 and TRBJ1-1; 8 bases fit TRBD1. Germline V gene lookup returns CDR1 SGHTA and CDR2 FQGNSA. J was trimmed by 3 bases and V by 5 bases; bases with no gene match: 8. The CDR3 length is 15 residues. CDR3 residues: CASSPHQGAYTEAFF. The CDR3 DNA sequence: TGTGCCAGCAGCCCTCACCAGGGGGCTTACACTGAAGCTTTCTTT.

This clonotype was counted only a few times. The rearrangement uses TRBV6-2 or TRBV6-3 and TRBJ2-1; D gene unclear. The CDR3 is 13 amino acids. Germline-derived CDR1 and CDR2 are MNHEY and SVGEGT. Trimming took off 3 bases at V and 5 bases at J, with 8 bases between the two ends. The chain's CDR3 is CASSYPRNNEQFF. Here the CDR3 DNA reads TGTGCCAGCAGTTATCCGAGAAACAATGAGCAGTTCTTC.

The sample holds a few counts of this clonotype. The rearrangement joins TRBV20-1 to TRBJ2-7; 8 nucleotides align to TRBD2. This CDR3 has 13 amino acids. Germline V gene data show CDR1 as DFQATT and CDR2 as SNEGSKA (reference sequence). Trimming cost V 2 bases and J 2 bases; bases outside gene matches: 2. Written as DNA, the CDR3 is TGCAGTGCTAGATCGACTAGCGCCTACGAGCAGTACTTC. It yields the protein CSARSTSAYEQYF.

This clonotype was seen ten or more times. The genes are TRBV18 and TRBJ1-3; D not certain. The CDR3 covers 13 residues. Germline V lookup: CDR1 KGHSH, CDR2 LQKENI. Trimming took 6 bases from V and 2 from J, leaving 8 bases between them. The DNA of the CDR3 is TGTGCCAGCTCCCTCCCGCCTGGAAACACCATATATTTT. It codes for CASSLPPGNTIYF.

In its sample, this clonotype was seen a few times. The chain has TRBV13 and TRBJ1-6; D remains ambiguous. This CDR3 has 14 residues. Trimming shortened V by 0 bases and J by 10 bases, and 10 bases separated the two germline ends. Germline V gene lookup returns CDR1 PRHDT and CDR2 FYEKMQ (reference sequence). The CDR3 bases are TGTGCCAGCAGCTTAGGACAGAGCGGATCACCCCTCCACTTT. Translating gives CASSLGQSGSPLHF.

To note about this clonotype: Just one base apart from a much larger clone, this may be a read error. The chain recombines TRBV3-1 with TRBJ2-7; D possibly corresponds to TRBD1 (6 bases). The CDR3 is 17 residues long. Germline CDR1 reads LGHDT; CDR2 reads YNNKEL (reference sequence). CDR3 DNA sequence: TGTGCCAGCAGCAAAGATCCTCCTGCGACAGGAACCTACGAGCAGTACTTC. Its protein is CASSKDPPATGTYEQYF.

This clonotype was detected many times. This rearrangement joins TRBV3-1 to TRBJ2-3; 8 nucleotides agree with TRBD2. Unmatched junction bases numbered 16, after V lost 0 bases and J lost 2 bases. Per germline, CDR1 LGHDT and CDR2 YNNKEL (reference sequence). This CDR3 has 20 residues. Here the CDR3 reads CASSQDVGGGGGPPTDTQYF. CDR3 in DNA: TGTGCCAGCAGCCAAGATGTCGGGGGTGGCGGGGGGCCGCCCACAGATACGCAGTATTTT.

The V call is TRBV5-5, the J call TRBJ1-1; perhaps TRBD1 as D (5 bases). This CDR3 is built from 9 residues. The germline V gene has CDR1 SGHKS and CDR2 YYEKEE (reference sequence). CDR3 DNA: TGTGCTGGGGGGGGGGAAGCTTTCTTT. Translating gives CAGGGEAFF.

This chain joins TRBV20-1 and TRBJ2-1, with D uncertain. The V gene lost 7 bases and the J gene lost 1 base, with 20 bases spanning the gap. The CDR3 consists of 16 residues. Germline values: CDR1 DFQATT, CDR2 SNEGSKA (reference sequence). In DNA, the CDR3 is TGCAGTGTTATCTTAGGTGACCACCAGTCCTACAATGAGCAGTTCTTC. Translated, it gives CSVILGDHQSYNEQFF.

The chain is built from TRBV7-9 and TRBJ2-2, with TRBD2 as a possible D gene (5 bases). Between the trimmed V and J ends, which lost 5 bases and 3 bases, there was a span of 13 bases. The CDR3 is made up of 15 amino acids. The germline V gene encodes CDR1 SEHNR and CDR2 FQNEAQ (reference sequence). The CDR3: CASSVIGLHTGELFF. CDR3 DNA sequence: TGTGCCAGCAGCGTAATCGGACTCCACACCGGGGAGCTGTTTTTT. Supplemented by reference TRBV7-9 and TRBJ2-2, the full variable domain reads DTGVSQNPRHKITKRGQNVTFRCDPISEHNRLYWYRQTLGQGPEFLTYFQNEAQLEKSRLLSDRFSAERPKGSFSTLEIQRTEQGDSAMYLCASSVIGLHTGELFFGEGSRLTVL.

This clonotype was seen repeatedly, ten times or more. The chain recombines TRBV7-9 with TRBJ2-1; 12 bases agree with TRBD2. CDR3 length equals 14 residues. V was clipped by 6 bases and J by 9 bases; unmatched bases: 6. Germline CDR1 is SEHNR and CDR2 is FQNEAQ (reference sequence). For the CDR3, the DNA is TGTGCCAGCAGGTCTAGCGGGGGGGCCGTTGAGCAGTTCTTC. This encodes CASRSSGGAVEQFF.

This clonotype was recorded at least ten times. The chain has TRBV6-2 or TRBV6-3 and TRBJ2-4; 16 bases map to TRBD2. With V trimmed by 6 bases and J by 7 bases, 9 bases remained unmatched. This CDR3 is built from 17 residues. CDR1 is MNHEY and CDR2 is SVGEGT in the germline V gene. This CDR3 is CASREPGLAGGLNIQYF. The CDR3 nucleotides are TGTGCCAGCAGGGAACCGGGACTAGCGGGGGGGTTGAACATTCAGTACTTC.

Many counts were recorded for this clonotype. This chain joins TRBV7-2 and TRBJ1-6; no clear D gene. Deletions cut 0 bases from V and 9 bases from J, with 3 bases between. This CDR3 is built from 12 residues. CDR1 is SGHTA, CDR2 FQGNSA, per germline. CDR3 sequence: CASSLAGSPLHF. The CDR3 DNA reads as TGTGCCAGCAGCTTAGCGGGTTCACCCCTCCACTTT.

This clonotype was seen a handful of times. The V and J genes are TRBV7-4 and TRBJ2-1; 16 bases are shared with TRBD2. Trimming cost V 5 bases and J 5 bases; bases outside gene matches: 3. In germline, CDR1 is SGHVT, CDR2 SQSDAQ. The CDR3 sequence is 16 residues long. CDR3: CASSPGTSGRDNEQFF. CDR3 sequence (DNA): TGTGCCAGCAGCCCCGGGACTAGCGGGAGGGACAATGAGCAGTTCTTC.

This clonotype occurred many times. The rearrangement links TRBV27 to TRBJ2-7; 7 nucleotides align to TRBD1. Trimming cost V 3 bases and J 4 bases; bases outside gene matches: 9. Germline V CDR1 and CDR2: MNHEY, SMNVEV (reference sequence). The CDR3 is made up of 15 amino acids. CDR3 residues: CASSLVGTASYEQYF. The CDR3 bases are TGTGCCAGCAGTTTGGTAGGGACAGCAAGTTACGAGCAGTACTTC.